This T cell receptor (beta chain) was retrieved from a study of human T cells and chemical hapten exposure. This clonotype was counted ten times or more. Time point meaning: patch test 1, 2 weeks after DPC sensitization. The treatment: therapeutic diphenylcyclopropenone sensitization with weekly scalp DPC. The starting material, unfractionated whole blood, was used for total RNA extraction. In TCRdb, the RACE reads were re-called with MiXCR into one record per CDR3 protein. The table shows some 53,000 distinct CDR3 sequences, with around 10% occurring only once. V lost 0 bases, J lost 5 bases, and 11 bases lay in between. This CDR3 is 15 amino acids long. The germline V gene has CDR1 LGHNA and CDR2 YSLEER.

This chain connects TRBV4-3 to TRBJ1-3, with D tentatively TRBD1 (5 bases). The receptor comes from a woman in her thirties or forties with alopecia areata. Some clones in this sample may be carry-over from other donors' samples. The sample was whole blood, taken in connection with sensitization to the hapten diphenylcyclopropenone (DPC). DNA for the CDR3: TGCGCCAGCAGCCAAGATGGAGACAGAAGAAACACCATATATTTT. Translating gives CASSQDGDRRNTIYF.